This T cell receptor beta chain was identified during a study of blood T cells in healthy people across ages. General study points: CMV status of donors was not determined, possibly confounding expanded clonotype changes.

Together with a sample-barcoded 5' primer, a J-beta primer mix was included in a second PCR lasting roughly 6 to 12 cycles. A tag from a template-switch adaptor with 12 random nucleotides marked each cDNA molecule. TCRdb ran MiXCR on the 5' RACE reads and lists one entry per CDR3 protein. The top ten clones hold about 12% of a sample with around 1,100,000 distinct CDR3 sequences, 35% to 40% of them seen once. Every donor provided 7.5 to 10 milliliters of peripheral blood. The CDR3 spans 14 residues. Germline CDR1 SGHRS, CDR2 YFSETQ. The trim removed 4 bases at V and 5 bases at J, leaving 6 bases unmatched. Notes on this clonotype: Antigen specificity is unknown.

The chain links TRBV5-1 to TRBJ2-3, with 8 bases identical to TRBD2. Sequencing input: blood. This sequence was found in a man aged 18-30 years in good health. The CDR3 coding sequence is TGCGCCAGCAGCGTCAGCGGGGGTCGAGATACGCAGTATTTT. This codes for CASSVSGGRDTQYF.